This T cell receptor beta chain is drawn from a study of neoadjuvant anti-PD-1 for oral cavity cancer. Study-wide background: Patients without progression got a fourth dose around day 43.

Assay used: immunoSEQ multiplex PCR; TCRdb lists only in-frame clones, some missing. The sample carries roughly 46,000 clones, approximately 80% recorded once. Losses at the gene ends were 6 bases for V and 5 bases for J; bases not matched to a gene: 10. The CDR3 is 15 residues long. CDR1 SNHLY and CDR2 FYNNEI come from the germline V gene. Time point meaning: after neoadjuvant nivolumab, at surgical resection. Patients were newly diagnosed with stage II-IVA oral cavity squamous cell carcinoma without prior systemic or radiation treatment. This chain connects TRBV2 to TRBJ2-5; 9 nucleotides align to TRBD2. The receptor was derived from a person aged 40 to 85 with oral cavity squamous cell carcinoma. Source: PBMCs, taken after nivolumab (anti-PD-1) treatment. The CDR3 sequence is CASSPGGGASETQYF. Here the CDR3 DNA reads TGTGCCAGCAGCCCTGGCGGGGGGGCGTCGGAGACCCAGTACTTC.